Here is one T cell receptor beta chain with its context. Antigen unknown. The data belong to a study of cytomegalovirus exposure and HLA in healthy donors. Study-wide results and caveats: A previous analysis found most TCR beta V segments productive roughly 90% or roughly 30% of the time. More clonal expansion characterized HLA-associated TCR beta chains than equally common others in a later analysis.

PCR used 60 Vbeta primers and 13 Jbeta primers. Repertoires were generated with immunoSEQ multiplex PCR, while TCRdb's copy carries only in-frame clones and drops some. Reported are tens of thousands of clones; the ten largest clones contain roughly 3.5%. This CDR3 spans 16 amino acids. V shed 0 bases and J shed 2 bases, with 14 bases lying between them. Per germline, CDR1 MNHEY and CDR2 SMNVEV (reference sequence). This TCR was recovered from a woman in her forties in good health and CMV-seropositive. Sequenced: PBMCs. V usage is TRBV27 and J usage is TRBJ2-7; D not certain. The CDR3: CASSLSWRPPTYEQYF. The CDR3, as DNA: TGTGCCAGCAGTTTATCATGGCGGCCGCCTACCTACGAGCAGTACTTC.